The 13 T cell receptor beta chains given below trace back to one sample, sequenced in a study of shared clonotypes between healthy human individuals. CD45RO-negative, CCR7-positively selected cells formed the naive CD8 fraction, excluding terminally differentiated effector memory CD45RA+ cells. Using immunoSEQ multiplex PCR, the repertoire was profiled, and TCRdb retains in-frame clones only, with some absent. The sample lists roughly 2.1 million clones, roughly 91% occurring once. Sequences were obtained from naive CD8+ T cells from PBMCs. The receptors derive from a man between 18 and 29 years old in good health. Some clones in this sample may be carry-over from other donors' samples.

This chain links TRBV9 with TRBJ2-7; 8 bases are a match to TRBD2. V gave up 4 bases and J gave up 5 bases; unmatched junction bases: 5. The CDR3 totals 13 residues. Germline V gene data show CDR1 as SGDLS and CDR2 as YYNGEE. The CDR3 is CASSPTGGHEQYF. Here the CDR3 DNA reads TGTGCCAGCAGCCCGACGGGGGGGCACGAGCAGTACTTC.

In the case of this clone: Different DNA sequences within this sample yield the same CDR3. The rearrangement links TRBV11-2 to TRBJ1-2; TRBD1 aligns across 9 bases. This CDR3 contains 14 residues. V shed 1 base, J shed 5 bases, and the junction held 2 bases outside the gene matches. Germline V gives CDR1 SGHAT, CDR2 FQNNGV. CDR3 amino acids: CASSLGGTGYGYTF. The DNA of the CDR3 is TGTGCCAGCAGCTTAGGGGGGACAGGGTATGGCTACACCTTC.

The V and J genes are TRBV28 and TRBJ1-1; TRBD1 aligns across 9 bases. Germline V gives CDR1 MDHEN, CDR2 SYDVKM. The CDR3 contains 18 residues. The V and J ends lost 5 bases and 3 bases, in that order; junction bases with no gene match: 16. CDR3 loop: CASSPGQGVYIVDTEAFF. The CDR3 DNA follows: TGTGCCAGCAGTCCGGGACAGGGAGTATATATCGTCGACACTGAAGCTTTCTTT.

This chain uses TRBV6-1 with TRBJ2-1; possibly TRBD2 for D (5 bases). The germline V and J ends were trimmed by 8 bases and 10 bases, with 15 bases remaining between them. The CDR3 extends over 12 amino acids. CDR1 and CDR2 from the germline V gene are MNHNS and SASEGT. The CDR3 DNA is TGTGCCAGCCTCAAGCGGTCTGGAGAGCAGTTCTTC. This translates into CASLKRSGEQFF.

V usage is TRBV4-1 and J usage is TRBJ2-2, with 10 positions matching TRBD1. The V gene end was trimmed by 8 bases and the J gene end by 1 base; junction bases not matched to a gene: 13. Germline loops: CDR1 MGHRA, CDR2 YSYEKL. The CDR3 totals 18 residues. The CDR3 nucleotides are TGCGCCAGCGCTTCCGGGACAGGGGTGATTGTGAACACCGGGGAGCTGTTTTTT. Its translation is CASASGTGVIVNTGELFF.

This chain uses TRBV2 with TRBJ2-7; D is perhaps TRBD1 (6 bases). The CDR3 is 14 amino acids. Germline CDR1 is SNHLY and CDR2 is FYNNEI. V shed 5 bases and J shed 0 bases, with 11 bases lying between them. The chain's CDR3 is CASSWTENSYEQYF. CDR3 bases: TGTGCCAGCAGTTGGACAGAAAACTCCTACGAGCAGTACTTC.

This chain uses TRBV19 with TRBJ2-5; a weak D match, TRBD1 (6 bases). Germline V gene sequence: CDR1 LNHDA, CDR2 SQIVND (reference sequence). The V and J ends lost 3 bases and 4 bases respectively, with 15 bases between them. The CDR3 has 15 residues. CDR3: CASSIPGQELETQYF. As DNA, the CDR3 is TGTGCCAGTAGTATCCCGGGACAAGAATTAGAGACCCAGTACTTC.

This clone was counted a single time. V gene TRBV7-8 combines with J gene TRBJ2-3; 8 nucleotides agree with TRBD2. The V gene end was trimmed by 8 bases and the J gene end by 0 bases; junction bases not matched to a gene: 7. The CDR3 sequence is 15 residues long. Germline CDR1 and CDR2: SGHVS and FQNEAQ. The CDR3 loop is CASRETSASTDTQYF. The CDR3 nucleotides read TGTGCCAGCCGAGAGACTAGCGCGAGCACAGATACGCAGTATTTT.

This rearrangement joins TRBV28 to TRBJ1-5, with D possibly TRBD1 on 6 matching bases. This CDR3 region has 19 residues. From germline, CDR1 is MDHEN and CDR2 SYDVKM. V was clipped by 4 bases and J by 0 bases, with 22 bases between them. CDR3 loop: CASSSNIISTGNSNQPQHF. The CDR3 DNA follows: TGTGCCAGCAGTTCAAACATTATATCGACAGGAAATAGCAATCAGCCCCAGCATTTT. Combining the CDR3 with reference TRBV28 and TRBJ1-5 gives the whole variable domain DVKVTQSSRYLVKRTGEKVFLECVQDMDHENMFWYRQDPGLGLRLIYFSYDVKMKEKGDIPEGYSVSREKKERFSLILESASTNQTSMYLCASSSNIISTGNSNQPQHFGDGTRLSIL.

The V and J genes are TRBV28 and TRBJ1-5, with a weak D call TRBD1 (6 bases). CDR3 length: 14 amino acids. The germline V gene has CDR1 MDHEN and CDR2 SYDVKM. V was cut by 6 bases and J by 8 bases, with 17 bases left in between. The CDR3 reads CASSLTGPKEPQHF. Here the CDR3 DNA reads TGTGCCAGCAGCCTAACAGGGCCCAAAGAGCCCCAGCATTTT.

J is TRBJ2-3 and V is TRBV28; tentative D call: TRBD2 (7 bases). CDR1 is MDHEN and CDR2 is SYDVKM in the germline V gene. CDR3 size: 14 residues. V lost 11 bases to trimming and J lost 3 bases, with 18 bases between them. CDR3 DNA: TGTGCCGGCGGGGGAACAGGGTGGACAGATACGCAGTATTTT. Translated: CAGGGTGWTDTQYF.

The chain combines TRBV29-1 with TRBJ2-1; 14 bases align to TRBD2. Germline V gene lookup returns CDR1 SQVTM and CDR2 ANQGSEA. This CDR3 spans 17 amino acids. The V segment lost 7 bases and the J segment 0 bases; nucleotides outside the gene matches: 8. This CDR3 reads CSGEGLAGVPSYNEQFF. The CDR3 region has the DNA TGCAGCGGCGAGGGACTAGCGGGAGTGCCCTCCTACAATGAGCAGTTCTTC.

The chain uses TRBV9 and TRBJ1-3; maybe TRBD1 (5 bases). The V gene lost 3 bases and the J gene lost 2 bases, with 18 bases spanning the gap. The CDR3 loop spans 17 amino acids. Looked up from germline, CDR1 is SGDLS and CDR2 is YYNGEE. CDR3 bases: TGTGCCAGCAGCGCAAGAACAGGTTTGGCTACTGGAAACACCATATATTTT. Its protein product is CASSARTGLATGNTIYF.